This T cell receptor (beta chain) appears in the sequencing data of a study of T cell responses to AZD1222 COVID-19 vaccine. Study-level results: Nearly half of unique spike-specific TCRs reportedly avoided B.1.351 and B.1.1.7 mutated regions.

Sequencing used immunoSEQ multiplex PCR; TCRdb keeps in-frame clones, though not all of them. The repertoire holds just over 90,000 clones, with approximately 90% as singletons. Germline V gives CDR1 SNHLY, CDR2 FYNNEI. The V end was cut by 5 bases, the J end by 4 bases, with 14 bases between. There are 14 residues in the CDR3. On this clone: What it recognizes is unknown.

The gene calls are TRBV2 and TRBJ1-2, with no clear D. The sequence derives from an adult who received the AZD1222 COVID-19 vaccine. This specimen was peripheral blood, taken 28 days after the second AZD1222 dose. DNA of the CDR3: TGTGCCAGCAGTATACCGGGAGGCACCTATGGCTACACCTTC. It is translated as CASSIPGGTYGYTF. The whole variable domain, filled in from reference TRBV2 and TRBJ1-2, reads EPEVTQTPSHQVTQMGQEVILRCVPISNHLYFYWYRQILGQKVEFLVSFYNNEISEKSEIFDDQFSVERPDGSNFTLKIRSTKLEDSAMYFCASSIPGGTYGYTFGSGTRLTVV.